Detailed here is one T cell receptor beta chain. This clonotype was seen many times. Its antigen is still unknown. Base quality data are lacking; no much larger clone is found one base away. Based on the germline V gene, the CDR1 and CDR2 sequences are ENHRY and SYGVKD. The junction shows trimming of 10 bases on V and 5 bases on J, plus 16 bases between the germline ends. The CDR3 measures 13 amino acids from cysteine to phenylalanine. The entry retains the CDR3 DNA only, 39 bases that are in frame from base 1. Every donor in the study was a healthy Caucasian. The twin cohort comprised three pairs of female monozygotic twins, all aged roughly 18 to 30 years. RNA for TCR libraries was isolated from peripheral blood mononuclear cells. The method was 5' RACE. These reads were obtained on an Illumina HiSeq 2000. Template switching introduced a universal primer binding site; the final cDNA contained a unique molecular identifier, enabling accurate counting of TCR cDNA molecules. Specific primers in the conserved constant-segment region were used to synthesize first-strand cDNA for the TCR alpha and beta chains. To control for contamination, each cDNA library was double barcoded with a SMART-Mk sample barcode plus Illumina barcodes. TruSeq adapter sequences along with Illumina sample barcodes were introduced in two successive PCR steps. TCR alpha and beta cDNA libraries were sequenced on the Illumina HiSeq platform with custom primers. In the authors' own workflow: MiGEC processed the raw reads to extract unique molecular identifiers, while MiXCR was used to determine the CDR3 positions. For each individual, recombination models were inferred using an EM algorithm with the repgenHMM and IGoR tools. The tcR package in R was used for shared clonotype analysis, with sharing normalized by the product of cloneset sizes. Out-of-frame nonproductive sequences were analyzed to study raw recombination free of thymic and clonal selection effects. TCRdb trimmed the raw reads at Q25, called clones with MiXCR and kept productive beta chains. Rows matching on CDR3 protein sequence are summarized as one entry with the most common DNA and genes. The V and J calls were not made by the authors but by TCRdb's processing. The sample table shows roughly 570,000 distinct CDR3 sequences, and just under 10% are seen once. The ten largest account for roughly 3% of the sample.

The sample originates from a study of identical twins (dated by TCRdb to 2015 to 2016). Looking at the study overall: TCR alpha and beta repertoires from monozygotic twins, unrelated adults of various ages and cord blood were deep-sequenced to test whether fetal clonotypes persist. Replicate twin experiments were performed at different times using different library preparation protocols to rule out contamination.

Beyond this particular receptor, the publication reports: Invariant T cells such as MAIT and iNKT could partly confound zero-insertion analyses, although diverse VJ usage argued against such confounding for most clonotypes. Compared with coincidental sharing between unrelated individuals, an excess of low generation-probability sequences was observed among out-of-frame TCR alpha sequences shared between twins. Fewer insertions were carried by abundant cord blood beta clonotypes, a similar but weaker trend appeared in young adult naive repertoires, and no such trend appeared in memory repertoires. Recombination models systematically underestimated out-of-frame TCR alpha sharing in monozygotic twins but agreed with sharing between unrelated individuals. The excess sharing between twins in beta out-of-frame sequences was weaker because fewer shared sequences reduced the signal-to-noise ratio. Conclusions relied on cross-sectional statistical analysis, since the same donors could not be followed over many years.

The sample was also reused in another study, on yellow fever vaccine responses in identical twins. The second source states: The T cell response to vaccination in identical twins was reported by the authors to appear partly convergent and partly personalized. In the study, vaccine-responding T cell clones were precisely tracked in identical twins.

The sample comprised PBMCs. The rearranged chain carries TRBV10-3 and TRBJ2-3, and possibly TRBD2, on 6 matching bases. This TCR was sampled from a woman between 18 and 29 years old in good health. The CDR3 is CATSPQEGDTQYF. The bases are TGTGCCACCAGCCCGCAGGAGGGAGATACGCAGTATTTT.